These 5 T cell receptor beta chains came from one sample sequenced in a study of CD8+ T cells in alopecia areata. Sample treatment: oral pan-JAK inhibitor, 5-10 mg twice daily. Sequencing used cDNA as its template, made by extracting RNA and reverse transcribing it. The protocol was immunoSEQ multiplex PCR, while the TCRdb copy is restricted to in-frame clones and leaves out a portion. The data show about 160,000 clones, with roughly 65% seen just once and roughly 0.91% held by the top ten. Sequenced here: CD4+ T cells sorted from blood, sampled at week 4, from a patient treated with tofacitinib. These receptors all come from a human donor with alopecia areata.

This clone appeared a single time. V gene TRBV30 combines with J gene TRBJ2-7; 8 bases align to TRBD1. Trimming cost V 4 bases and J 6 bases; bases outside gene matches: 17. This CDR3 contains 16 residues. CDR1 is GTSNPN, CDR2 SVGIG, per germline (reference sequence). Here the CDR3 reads CAWKGAEGRGRGEQYF. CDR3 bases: TGTGCCTGGAAGGGGGCCGAGGGCAGGGGGCGCGGCGAGCAGTACTTC.

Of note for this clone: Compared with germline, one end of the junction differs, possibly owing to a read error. The CDR3 nucleotides are TGTGCCTGGAGTGTTCGGGGGGGCCTAGTCTTC. This gives the protein CAWSVRGGLVF. The V gene is TRBV30, the J gene TRBJ2-1, with 8 bases aligning to TRBD2. The CDR3 is made up of 11 amino acids. Germline assignment: CDR1 GTSNPN and CDR2 SVGIG (reference sequence).

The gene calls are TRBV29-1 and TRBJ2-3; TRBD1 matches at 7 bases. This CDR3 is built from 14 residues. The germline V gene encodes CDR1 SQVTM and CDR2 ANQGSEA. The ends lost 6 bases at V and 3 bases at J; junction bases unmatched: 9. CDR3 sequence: CSVKGAWGTDTQYF. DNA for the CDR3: TGCAGCGTCAAGGGGGCTTGGGGGACAGATACGCAGTATTTT.

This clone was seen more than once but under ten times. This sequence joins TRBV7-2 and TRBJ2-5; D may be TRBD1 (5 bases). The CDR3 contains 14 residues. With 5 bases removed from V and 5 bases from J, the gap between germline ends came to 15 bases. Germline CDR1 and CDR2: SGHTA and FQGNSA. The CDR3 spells CASSQGLGRETQYF. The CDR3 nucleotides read TGTGCCAGCAGCCAGGGCCTTGGTAGGGAGACCCAGTACTTC.

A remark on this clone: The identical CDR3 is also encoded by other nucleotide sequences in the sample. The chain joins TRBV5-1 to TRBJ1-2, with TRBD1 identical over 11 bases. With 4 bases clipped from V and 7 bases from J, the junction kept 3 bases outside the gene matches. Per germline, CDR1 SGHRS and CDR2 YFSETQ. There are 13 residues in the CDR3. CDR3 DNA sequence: TGCGCCAGCAGCCTGGGACAGGGGGTTGGCTACACCTTC. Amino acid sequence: CASSLGQGVGYTF.